These 27 T cell receptor beta chains share one sample of origin, sequenced in a study of cytomegalovirus exposure and HLA in healthy donors. PCR used 60 Vbeta primers and 13 Jbeta primers. The protocol was immunoSEQ multiplex PCR, while the TCRdb copy is restricted to in-frame clones and leaves out a portion. This sample has 100,000 to 140,000 clones, with more than 70% found just once. Sequences were obtained from PBMCs. The receptors were sampled from a man younger than 45 in good health and CMV-seronegative.

The V call is TRBV30, the J call TRBJ2-1, with 10 bases aligning to TRBD2. This CDR3 is 13 amino acids long. Germline loops: CDR1 GTSNPN, CDR2 SVGIG (reference sequence). V lost 3 bases to trimming and J lost 6 bases; unmatched junction nucleotides: 2. The DNA of the CDR3 is TGTGCCTGGAGACTAGCGGGGAGCAATGAGCAGTTCTTC. Its protein is CAWRLAGSNEQFF.

V and J are TRBV5-6 and TRBJ2-7, with 15 bases that match TRBD2. This CDR3 region has 18 residues. The V gene's germline CDR1 is SGHDT and CDR2 YYEEEE. V lost 1 base, J lost 2 bases, and 7 bases stayed unmatched. This CDR3 is CASSLRTSGRAPTYEQYF. CDR3 DNA: TGTGCCAGCAGCTTGAGGACTAGCGGGAGGGCCCCGACCTACGAGCAGTACTTC.

This clone was counted only a few times. The V call is TRBV7-9, the J call TRBJ2-3, with 13 bases lining up with TRBD2. With 4 bases clipped from V and 4 bases from J, the junction kept 8 bases outside the gene matches. This CDR3 has 17 amino acids. The V gene's germline CDR1 is SEHNR and CDR2 FQNEAQ (reference sequence). The CDR3 nucleotides read TGTGCCAGCAGCTCAAGGACTAGCGGGGGCCTGGCAGATACGCAGTATTTT. It encodes CASSSRTSGGLADTQYF.

The chain couples TRBV7-9 to TRBJ1-1; D might be TRBD1 (6 bases). The CDR3 runs to 14 residues. CDR1 and CDR2 from the germline V gene are SEHNR and FQNEAQ (reference sequence). Between the trimmed V and J ends, which lost 4 bases and 5 bases, there was a span of 14 bases. CDR3 sequence (DNA): TGTGCCAGCAGCTCCACGCGGGGGCGGACTGAAGCTTTCTTT. Translating gives CASSSTRGRTEAFF.

This CDR3 reads CASSLRTSGTYEQYF. The CDR3 nucleotides are TGTGCCAGCAGTCTTAGGACTAGCGGAACTTACGAGCAGTACTTC. The chain is built from TRBV28 and TRBJ2-7, with 10 bases that match TRBD2. V was clipped by 5 bases and J by 4 bases; unmatched bases: 8. Germline V gene lookup returns CDR1 MDHEN and CDR2 SYDVKM. The CDR3 length is 15 residues.

This clone was seen only once. V gene TRBV5-1 combines with J gene TRBJ2-5; 8 bases fit TRBD2. The last part of the DNA fits TRBJ2-7 better; the J call may be wrong. Germline V gives CDR1 SGHRS, CDR2 YFSETQ. The CDR3 runs 15 residues. CDR3 nucleotide sequence: TGCGCCAGCAGCTTGGGGGCGGGGGGATCCCACGAGCAGTACTTC. This gives the protein CASSLGAGGSHEQYF.

This clone came up a few times. This chain links TRBV2 with TRBJ1-4; D unresolved. The germline V and J ends were trimmed by 6 bases and 7 bases, with 15 bases remaining between them. The length of the CDR3 is 14 residues. Germline CDR1 and CDR2: SNHLY and FYNNEI. The CDR3 nucleotides are TGTGCCAGCAGAGCGCAGGAGGGAGGTGAAAAACTGTTTTTT. Translation: CASRAQEGGEKLFF.

The V call is TRBV7-9, the J call TRBJ1-3; 12 bases align to TRBD1. With V trimmed by 1 base and J by 4 bases, 2 bases remained unmatched. This CDR3 is built from 16 residues. Germline V gives CDR1 SEHNR, CDR2 FQNEAQ (reference sequence). The chain's CDR3 is CASSLGDRGRGNTIYF. The CDR3 nucleotides read TGTGCCAGCAGCTTAGGGGACAGGGGGCGAGGAAACACCATATATTTT.

Only one count was recorded for this clone. The chain is built from TRBV21-1 and TRBJ2-7; the listed D gene, TRBD2, was not tested against the DNA. TRBV21-1 is reported as a pseudogene. The CDR3 loop spans 14 amino acids. The CDR3 region has the DNA TGTGCCAGCAGCAAAAAGCGGGGGGGCTACGAGCAGTACTTC. It encodes CASSKKRGGYEQYF.

This clone was detected a few times. The rearrangement joins TRBV30 to TRBJ1-6; 7 positions match TRBD1. The CDR3 loop spans 11 amino acids. The trim removed 5 bases at V and 10 bases at J, leaving 2 bases unmatched. Germline CDR1 GTSNPN, CDR2 SVGIG (reference sequence). The CDR3, as DNA: TGTGCCTGGGACAGGGACTCACCCCTCCACTTT. Protein: CAWDRDSPLHF.

The rearrangement links TRBV5-6 to TRBJ1-5; D remains ambiguous. V lost 2 bases and J lost 6, with 6 bases in between. There are 12 residues in the CDR3. Germline CDR1 reads SGHDT; CDR2 reads YYEEEE. DNA for the CDR3: TGTGCCAGCAGCTTCGGGTTTCAGCCCCAGCATTTT. Amino acids: CASSFGFQPQHF. The full variable domain, in which reference TRBV5-6 and TRBJ1-5 provide the parts outside the CDR3, is DAGVTQSPTHLIKTRGQQVTLRCSPKSGHDTVSWYQQALGQGPQFIFQYYEEEERQRGNFPDRFSGHQFPNYSSELNVNALLLGDSALYLCASSFGFQPQHFGDGTRLSIL.

The chain employs TRBV30 and TRBJ2-5; the D is unclear. The CDR3 is 11 amino acids. Germline V gene lookup returns CDR1 GTSNPN and CDR2 SVGIG (reference sequence). V lost 3 bases and J lost 5, with 7 bases in between. The CDR3 sequence: CAWSLQETQYF. The CDR3 coding sequence is TGTGCCTGGAGCCTACAGGAGACCCAGTACTTC.

The chain couples TRBV30 to TRBJ2-2, with D possibly being TRBD2 (7 bases). There are 19 residues in the CDR3. The V gene lost 3 bases and the J gene lost 7 bases, with 30 bases spanning the gap. Germline V gives CDR1 GTSNPN, CDR2 SVGIG (reference sequence). This CDR3 reads CAWRNPGGGGPISIGELFF. The CDR3, as DNA: TGTGCCTGGAGAAACCCGGGCGGCGGGGGCCCTATCTCGATCGGGGAGCTGTTTTTT.

Only one count was recorded for this clone. This chain uses TRBV7-9 with TRBJ1-1; TRBD1 aligns across 8 bases. V trimming: 5 bases; J trimming: 6 bases; junction bases outside the gene matches: 8. CDR1 is SEHNR, CDR2 FQNEAQ, per germline (reference sequence). This CDR3 has 14 amino acids. The CDR3 here is CASSAGGAYPEAFF. As DNA, the CDR3 is TGTGCCAGCAGCGCAGGGGGCGCGTATCCTGAAGCTTTCTTT.

There are a few counts of this clone. V usage is TRBV5-1 and J usage is TRBJ2-2, with D maybe TRBD1 (7 bases). The germline V gene has CDR1 SGHRS and CDR2 YFSETQ. The ends were cut back, 4 bases at V and 5 bases at J, with 18 bases in the middle. The CDR3 contains 16 residues. DNA for the CDR3: TGCGCCAGCAGCCTGGAGGGACAGCCTCGGACCGGGGAGCTGTTTTTT. It specifies CASSLEGQPRTGELFF.

The chain carries TRBV19 and TRBJ2-2, with D possibly being TRBD2 (6 bases). Deletions cut 6 bases from V and 1 base from J, with 18 bases between. The V gene's germline CDR1 is LNHDA and CDR2 SQIVND (reference sequence). This CDR3 has 17 residues. DNA of the CDR3: TGTGCCAGTAGCACCCCTCTGGGGGGAATGAACACCGGGGAGCTGTTTTTT. Translated: CASSTPLGGMNTGELFF.

This rearrangement joins TRBV5-1 to TRBJ2-5; 8 nucleotides line up with TRBD2. V shed 0 bases, J shed 5 bases, and the junction held 6 bases outside the gene matches. The CDR3 covers 15 residues. Germline CDR1 SGHRS, CDR2 YFSETQ. The CDR3 is CASSLVPGGAETQYF. The CDR3 DNA sequence: TGCGCCAGCAGCTTGGTACCCGGGGGGGCGGAGACCCAGTACTTC.

This clone is a singleton in its sample. The chain employs TRBV28 and TRBJ1-2; 7 bases map to TRBD1. The V and J ends lost 2 bases and 2 bases, in that order; junction bases with no gene match: 5. In germline, CDR1 is MDHEN, CDR2 SYDVKM. There are 15 residues in the CDR3. The CDR3 sequence: CASSLPTGTNYGYTF. In DNA, the CDR3 is TGTGCCAGCAGTTTACCGACAGGGACCAACTATGGCTACACCTTC.

A few counts support this clone. The rearrangement joins TRBV5-1 to TRBJ2-5; D not certain. The DNA end favors TRBJ2-7, so the J call may be wrong. The CDR3 covers 15 residues. Germline-derived CDR1 and CDR2 are SGHRS and YFSETQ. CDR3 protein: CASSYDLRSSYEQYF. For the CDR3, the DNA is TGCGCCAGCAGCTACGATCTCCGTTCCTCCTACGAGCAGTACTTC.

The V call is TRBV5-1, the J call TRBJ2-3; perhaps TRBD2 as D (6 bases). This CDR3 spans 14 amino acids. Germline CDR1 reads SGHRS; CDR2 reads YFSETQ. Trimming took off 4 bases at V and 4 bases at J, with 13 bases between the two ends. The CDR3 is CASSPRPGADTQYF. The CDR3 DNA reads TGCGCCAGCAGCCCCCGTCCGGGGGCAGATACGCAGTATTTT.

The rearrangement uses TRBV6-1 and TRBJ2-3, with D unresolved. The V gene lost 7 bases and the J gene lost 1 base, with 15 bases spanning the gap. Per germline, CDR1 MNHNS and CDR2 SASEGT. The CDR3 is 15 amino acids. CDR3 in amino acids: CASMPMRIGTDTQYF. In DNA form, the CDR3 reads TGTGCCAGCATGCCCATGAGGATTGGCACAGATACGCAGTATTTT.

The chain uses TRBV29-1 and TRBJ2-7; D is unresolved. Germline lookup yields CDR1 SQVTM and CDR2 ANQGSEA. The CDR3 is 13 amino acids. V was pared by 0 bases and J by 2 bases, with 8 bases between. CDR3 sequence reads: CSVEDPYTYEQYF. The CDR3 DNA reads as TGCAGCGTTGAAGATCCTTATACCTACGAGCAGTACTTC.

The V call is TRBV9, the J call TRBJ2-5; 7 bases agree with TRBD2. CDR1 is SGDLS and CDR2 is YYNGEE in the germline V gene. CDR3 length: 15 amino acids. J was trimmed by 7 bases and V by 0 bases; bases with no gene match: 9. Here the CDR3 reads CASSVVGEGRGTQYF. The CDR3, as DNA: TGTGCCAGCAGCGTAGTGGGGGAGGGGAGAGGGACCCAGTACTTC.

Only one count was recorded for this clone. The chain couples TRBV7-8 to TRBJ1-6; no definite D call. The CDR3 length is 13 residues. Germline-derived CDR1 and CDR2 are SGHVS and FQNEAQ. The V end was cut by 4 bases, the J end by 13 bases, with 14 bases between. The CDR3 bases are TGTGCCAGCAGCTCTGAACCCGAGTTCCCCCTCCACTTT. Protein: CASSSEPEFPLHF.

The chain recombines TRBV30 with TRBJ2-1; no clear D. The CDR3 sequence is 14 residues long. Per the germline V gene, CDR1 is GTSNPN and CDR2 is SVGIG (reference sequence). V gave up 0 bases and J gave up 8 bases, with 14 bases separating them. The CDR3 here is CAWSVARVEDEQFF. In DNA form, the CDR3 reads TGTGCCTGGAGTGTTGCTCGCGTAGAAGATGAGCAGTTCTTC.

This chain joins TRBV29-1 and TRBJ2-3, with TRBD2 as a possible D gene (6 bases). The CDR3 runs 15 residues. Per the germline V gene, CDR1 is SQVTM and CDR2 is ANQGSEA. Trimming cost V 3 bases and J 1 base, with 14 bases left between them. CDR3 nucleotide sequence: TGCAGCGTTGATAAGTCGGCTAGCGGCACAGATACGCAGTATTTT. It encodes CSVDKSASGTDTQYF.

The rearrangement links TRBV6-1 to TRBJ2-2, with D hard to call. The germline CDR1 and CDR2 sequences are MNHNS and SASEGT. The CDR3 extends over 11 amino acids. The CDR3 sequence is CAVGNTGELFF. CDR3 DNA: TGTGCGGTCGGGAACACCGGGGAGCTGTTTTTT.